One and the same sample provided the 9 T cell receptor beta chains below, sequenced in a study of cytomegalovirus exposure and HLA in healthy donors. Vbeta (60) and Jbeta (13) primers were used in the PCR. This table comes from immunoSEQ multiplex PCR, and its TCRdb copy is limited to in-frame clones, with some not included. Of nearly 80,000 clones in the sample, over 70% were seen once. Sequenced sample: PBMCs. The receptors derive from a woman aged 40 to 49 in good health and CMV-seropositive.

CDR3 bases: TGTGCCAGCAGTATGACAGGGGCAGATCAGCCCCAGCATTTT. It is translated as CASSMTGADQPQHF. This chain connects TRBV6-1 to TRBJ1-5, with 8 bases matching TRBD1. The CDR3 loop spans 14 amino acids. CDR1 and CDR2 (germline): MNHNS, SASEGT. The V segment lost 5 bases and the J segment 5 bases; nucleotides outside the gene matches: 5.

V is TRBV6-1 and J is TRBJ1-1, with TRBD1 matching 12 bases. V trimming: 3 bases; J trimming: 6 bases; junction bases outside the gene matches: 11. CDR1 and CDR2 from the germline V gene are MNHNS and SASEGT. This CDR3 spans 17 amino acids. CDR3 bases: TGTGCCAGCAGTGATGGCTTGGGACAGGGGGCCTGGGCTGAAGCTTTCTTT. Translation gives CASSDGLGQGAWAEAFF.

The sample holds a few counts of this clone. The chain uses TRBV15 and TRBJ1-4; perhaps TRBD1 as D (5 bases). Trimming left V 3 bases short and J 2 bases short, with 13 bases between. Per the germline V gene, CDR1 is LNHNV and CDR2 is YYDKDF (reference sequence). The CDR3 consists of 16 residues. The CDR3 DNA follows: TGTGCCACCAGCAGTGGTAGGGGTTTCACTAATGAAAAACTGTTTTTT. It yields the protein CATSSGRGFTNEKLFF.

This chain connects TRBV15 to TRBJ2-7, with TRBD1 as a possible D gene (5 bases). This CDR3 has 12 amino acids. V was clipped by 5 bases and J by 7 bases, with 12 bases between them. CDR1 LNHNV and CDR2 YYDKDF come from the germline V gene (reference sequence). The CDR3 protein is CATSYSGREQYF. CDR3 DNA: TGTGCCACCAGCTATTCAGGGCGAGAGCAGTACTTC.

This clone was observed a single time. The V and J genes are TRBV5-1 and TRBJ2-7; TRBD1 matches at 9 bases. V shed 7 bases and J 3 bases; nucleotides not matched to a gene: 5. This CDR3 spans 13 amino acids. Per the germline V gene, CDR1 is SGHRS and CDR2 is YFSETQ. The CDR3 DNA is TGCGCCAGCCAAAAGACAGGGGGCTACGAGCAGTACTTC. Translating gives CASQKTGGYEQYF.

V usage is TRBV18 and J usage is TRBJ2-3, with 12 nucleotides matching TRBD2. CDR1 and CDR2 (germline): KGHSH, LQKENI. Trimming cost V 2 bases and J 5 bases; bases outside gene matches: 11. The CDR3 spans 18 residues. CDR3 sequence: CASSPSRTSGMVGDTQYF. The CDR3 DNA reads TGTGCCAGCTCACCATCTAGGACTAGCGGGATGGTCGGAGATACGCAGTATTTT.

This clone was recorded a few times. The V call is TRBV6-1, the J call TRBJ2-1; perhaps TRBD1 as D (6 bases). The CDR3 is 15 amino acids. CDR1 MNHNS and CDR2 SASEGT come from the germline V gene. V lost 6 bases and J 6 bases, leaving 18 bases between the germline ends. CDR3 bases: TGTGCCAGCAGGCTACAGGGTCAGTCGTTCAATGAGCAGTTCTTC. It codes for CASRLQGQSFNEQFF.

This chain connects TRBV2 to TRBJ1-5; 11 bases match TRBD1. With 6 bases clipped from V and 5 bases from J, the junction kept 6 bases outside the gene matches. The germline V gene has CDR1 SNHLY and CDR2 FYNNEI. The CDR3 loop spans 15 amino acids. The CDR3 here is CASSGGQGEYQPQHF. The CDR3 DNA follows: TGTGCCAGCAGCGGGGGACAGGGGGAATATCAGCCCCAGCATTTT.

This chain connects TRBV27 to TRBJ2-3, with 7 bases fitting TRBD1. Germline CDR1 is MNHEY and CDR2 is SMNVEV (reference sequence). This CDR3 comprises 16 residues. V gave up 4 bases and J gave up 6 bases; unmatched junction bases: 13. CDR3 in DNA: TGTGCCAGCAGTTCATCCCGGGACAGCCCTTTGGATACGCAGTATTTT. Protein: CASSSSRDSPLDTQYF.